The clone carrying this T cell receptor beta chain was counted a few times. No antigen is known for it. In TCRdb, the reads were re-called with MiXCR into one record per CDR3 protein. The data hold 230,000 or so distinct CDR3 sequences, with over 15% observed a single time. The data were taken from a study of T cell repertoires in cytomegalovirus infection. Overall study: Indications of both CMV infection and matching HLA type were provided by public TCR beta signatures. Overall study results and limits: In two of eight donors, the top clonotype was HLA-C-restricted CMV-specific. Cumulative frequency of public TCR beta families picked out carriers of CMV plus the relevant HLA.

The CDR3 contains 15 residues. The V and J ends lost 2 bases and 2 bases respectively, with 10 bases between them. The TCR comes from a human donor in good health (CMV status not recorded). Some clones in this sample may be carry-over from other donors' samples. The sample was CD8+ T cells from PBMCs. The genes are TRBV12-3 or TRBV12-4 and TRBJ1-5, with unresolved D. The CDR3 DNA reads TGTGCCAGCAGTTTATCCTGGGATGGCAATCAGCCCCAGCATTTT. Its translation is CASSLSWDGNQPQHF.